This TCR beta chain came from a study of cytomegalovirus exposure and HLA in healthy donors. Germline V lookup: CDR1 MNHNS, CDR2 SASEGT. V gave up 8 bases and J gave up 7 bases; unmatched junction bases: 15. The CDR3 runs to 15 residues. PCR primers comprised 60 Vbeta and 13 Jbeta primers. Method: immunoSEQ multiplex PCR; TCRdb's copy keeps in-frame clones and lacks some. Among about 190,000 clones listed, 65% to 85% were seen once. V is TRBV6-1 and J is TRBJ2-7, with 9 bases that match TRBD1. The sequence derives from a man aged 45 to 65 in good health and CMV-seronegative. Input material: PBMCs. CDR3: CASGLSDRGTWEQYF. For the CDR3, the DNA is TGTGCCAGCGGCCTTTCCGACAGGGGGACGTGGGAGCAGTACTTC.